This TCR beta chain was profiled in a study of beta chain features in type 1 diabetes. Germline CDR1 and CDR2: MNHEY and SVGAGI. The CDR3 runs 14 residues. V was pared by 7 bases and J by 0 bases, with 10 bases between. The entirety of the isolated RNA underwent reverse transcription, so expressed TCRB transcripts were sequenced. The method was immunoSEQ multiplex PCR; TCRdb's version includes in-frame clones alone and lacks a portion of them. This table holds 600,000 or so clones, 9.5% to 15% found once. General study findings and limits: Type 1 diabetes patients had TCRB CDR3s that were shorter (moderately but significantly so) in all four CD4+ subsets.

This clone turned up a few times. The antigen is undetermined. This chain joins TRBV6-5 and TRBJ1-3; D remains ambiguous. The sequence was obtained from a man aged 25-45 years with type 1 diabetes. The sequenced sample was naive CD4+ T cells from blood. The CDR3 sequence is CASIGRSSGNTIYF. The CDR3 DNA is TGTGCCAGCATCGGACGAAGCTCTGGAAACACCATATATTTT.